Following are 22 T cell receptor beta chains from one sample sequenced in a study of cytomegalovirus exposure and HLA in healthy donors. The PCR used 60 Vbeta and 13 Jbeta primers. Method: immunoSEQ multiplex PCR; TCRdb's copy keeps in-frame clones and lacks some. The sample lists 200,000 to 250,000 clones; 75% to 90% were seen once. Sequencing input: PBMCs. All receptors come from a woman aged 40-49 years in good health and CMV-seronegative.

V usage is TRBV10-3 and J usage is TRBJ1-5, with TRBD1 matching 9 bases. The CDR3 has 15 residues. Germline CDR1 and CDR2: ENHRY and SYGVKD. V lost 2 bases and J lost 12; bases outside the gene matches: 11. The CDR3 nucleotides are TGTGCCATCAGTGAGCCCGACAGGGGGAATCTGGTCCAGCATTTT. Protein sequence: CAISEPDRGNLVQHF.

The rearrangement links TRBV27 to TRBJ2-1, with D maybe TRBD2 (5 bases). The germline V gene has CDR1 MNHEY and CDR2 SMNVEV (reference sequence). The CDR3 runs 13 residues. V lost 5 bases to trimming and J lost 8 bases, with 13 bases between them. The CDR3: CASSRSSADEQFF. The CDR3 DNA sequence: TGTGCCAGCAGTCGCTCGTCAGCGGATGAGCAGTTCTTC.

The rearrangement links TRBV7-6 to TRBJ2-7; 10 bases are a match to TRBD2. Germline V gene data show CDR1 as SGHVS and CDR2 as FNYEAQ. This CDR3 comprises 15 residues. V was pared by 1 base and J by 1 base, with 1 base of the junction left unmatched. The CDR3 loop is CASSLELAGSYEQYF. CDR3 DNA: TGTGCCAGCAGCTTAGAACTAGCGGGGTCCTACGAGCAGTACTTC.

The V gene is TRBV12-5, the J gene TRBJ1-3; no reliable D call. Germline V CDR1 and CDR2: LGHNT, FRNRAP. The CDR3 has 20 amino acids. The V end was cut by 0 bases, the J end by 4 bases, with 25 bases between. The CDR3, as DNA: TGTGCTAGTGGTTTGGTACGGCACGGGGAGACACCACCTAGGGGAAACACCATATATTTT. It codes for CASGLVRHGETPPRGNTIYF.

The CDR3 protein is CSADRGPLNTEAFF. The CDR3 coding sequence is TGCAGCGCTGACAGGGGGCCTCTGAACACTGAAGCTTTCTTT. The chain carries TRBV29-1 and TRBJ1-1; 10 nucleotides match TRBD1. Germline CDR1 SQVTM, CDR2 ANQGSEA. With 7 bases clipped from V and 0 bases from J, the junction kept 5 bases outside the gene matches. CDR3 length: 14 amino acids.

V and J are TRBV7-2 and TRBJ2-5; TRBD2 agrees at 12 bases. The germline V gene encodes CDR1 SGHTA and CDR2 FQGNSA. The CDR3 contains 15 residues. Germline trimming cut 4 bases from V and 6 bases from J; bases unmatched to any gene: 6. The CDR3: CASSSPTSGRQTQYF. CDR3 nucleotide sequence: TGTGCCAGCAGCTCCCCGACTAGCGGGAGACAGACCCAGTACTTC. The variable domain in full, with the rest retrieved from reference TRBV7-2 and TRBJ2-5, is GAGVSQSPSNKVTEKGKDVELRCDPISGHTALYWYRQSLGQGLEFLIYFQGNSAPDKSGLPSDRFSAERTGGSVSTLTIQRTQQEDSAVYLCASSSPTSGRQTQYFGPGTRLLVL.

The chain has TRBV30 and TRBJ2-2; D call uncertain. V gave up 5 bases and J gave up 1 base, with 17 bases separating them. The V gene's germline CDR1 is GTSNPN and CDR2 SVGIG (reference sequence). This CDR3 region has 16 residues. The CDR3 DNA reads as TGTGCCTGGGGTGGGTTGAGGTTAAAGAACACCGGGGAGCTGTTTTTT. Protein sequence: CAWGGLRLKNTGELFF. Combining the CDR3 with reference TRBV30 and TRBJ2-2 gives the whole variable domain SQTIHQWPATLVQPVGSPLSLECTVEGTSNPNLYWYRQAAGRGLQLLFYSVGIGQISSEVPQNLSASRPQDRQFILSSKKLLLSDSGFYLCAWGGLRLKNTGELFFGEGSRLTVL.

The chain joins TRBV29-1 to TRBJ2-7; TRBD2 matches at 8 bases. The germline CDR1 and CDR2 sequences are SQVTM and ANQGSEA. V shed 5 bases and J 1 base; nucleotides not matched to a gene: 4. The length of the CDR3 is 13 residues. The CDR3 spells CSVSSGASYEQYF. DNA for the CDR3: TGCAGCGTTAGTAGCGGGGCGTCCTACGAGCAGTACTTC.

The V gene is TRBV7-6, the J gene TRBJ2-7, with D uncertain. CDR3 length: 12 residues. V was pared by 3 bases and J by 4 bases, with 7 bases between. CDR1 and CDR2 (germline): SGHVS, FNYEAQ. The CDR3 loop reads CASSFNAYEQYF. CDR3 bases: TGTGCCAGCAGCTTTAACGCGTACGAGCAGTACTTC.

The chain joins TRBV27 to TRBJ1-1, with a possible D match to TRBD1 (5 bases). V gave up 5 bases and J gave up 6 bases, with 19 bases separating them. The germline V gene has CDR1 MNHEY and CDR2 SMNVEV (reference sequence). This CDR3 is built from 15 residues. The CDR3 reads CASSTAGWSFAEAFF. CDR3 nucleotide sequence: TGTGCCAGCAGTACCGCAGGGTGGTCTTTCGCTGAAGCTTTCTTT.

The gene calls are TRBV27 and TRBJ2-7, with 8 bases lining up with TRBD1. This CDR3 spans 16 amino acids. V dropped 5 bases and J dropped 3; count of bases not matched to a gene: 12. Germline V gene sequence: CDR1 MNHEY, CDR2 SMNVEV (reference sequence). The CDR3 sequence is CASSSIGQGRIYEQYF. The CDR3 DNA reads TGTGCCAGCAGTAGTATCGGACAGGGAAGAATCTACGAGCAGTACTTC.

The chain recombines TRBV6-1 with TRBJ2-7; D uncertain. In germline, CDR1 is MNHNS, CDR2 SASEGT. This CDR3 contains 12 residues. With 7 bases removed from V and 4 bases from J, the gap between germline ends came to 11 bases. CDR3 residues: CASTGLMYEQYF. The CDR3 nucleotides are TGTGCCAGCACCGGGTTAATGTACGAGCAGTACTTC.

J is TRBJ2-3 and V is TRBV7-3; D not certain. The CDR3 loop spans 13 amino acids. The germline CDR1 and CDR2 sequences are SGHTA and FQGTGA. V lost 5 bases to trimming and J lost 4 bases, with 10 bases between them. DNA for the CDR3: TGTGCCAGCAGCCCCGGTCTCGCAGATACGCAGTATTTT. Amino acid sequence: CASSPGLADTQYF.

This clone came up once. The chain's CDR3 is CASSFGTGGSYTF. CDR3 bases: TGTGCCAGCAGCTTCGGGACAGGGGGTAGCTACACCTTC. The gene calls are TRBV7-9 and TRBJ1-2; 11 bases fit TRBD1. Trimming at V came to 3 bases and at J to 9 bases, leaving 3 bases not matched to a gene. In germline, CDR1 is SEHNR, CDR2 FQNEAQ (reference sequence). The CDR3 loop spans 13 amino acids.

Here the CDR3 DNA reads TGCGCCAGCAGTGGACTAGCGGGAGGTAGTGAGCAGTTCTTC. This encodes CASSGLAGGSEQFF. The V and J genes are TRBV5-1 and TRBJ2-1, with 14 bases aligning to TRBD2. Germline assignment: CDR1 SGHRS and CDR2 YFSETQ. V lost 5 bases to trimming and J lost 9 bases; unmatched junction nucleotides: 4. This CDR3 is built from 14 residues.

The chain combines TRBV5-4 with TRBJ1-1, with D maybe TRBD1 (6 bases). This CDR3 spans 17 amino acids. CDR1 and CDR2 from the germline V gene are SGHNT and YYREEE (reference sequence). Trimming cost V 4 bases and J 3 bases, with 22 bases left between them. CDR3 sequence (DNA): TGTGCCAGCAGCCGTTGGGACGCCATGGGGGCTGACACTGAAGCTTTCTTT. Its translation is CASSRWDAMGADTEAFF.

This clone came up a few times. This chain connects TRBV5-1 to TRBJ2-3; D might be TRBD1 (5 bases). The germline CDR1 and CDR2 sequences are SGHRS and YFSETQ. Between the trimmed V and J ends, which lost 1 base and 3 bases, there was a span of 18 bases. This CDR3 is 17 amino acids long. The CDR3 sequence: CASSLNVQVSRTDTQYF. For the CDR3, the DNA is TGCGCCAGCAGCTTGAACGTACAGGTCAGCAGGACAGATACGCAGTATTTT.

This chain links TRBV11-2 with TRBJ1-2; D is unresolved. Germline CDR1 and CDR2: SGHAT and FQNNGV. The length of the CDR3 is 14 residues. The germline V and J ends were trimmed by 4 bases and 8 bases, with 17 bases remaining between them. Here the CDR3 reads CASSSPKKGGGYTF. CDR3 nucleotide sequence: TGTGCCAGCAGCTCACCGAAGAAAGGAGGAGGCTACACCTTC. The full variable domain, rest sourced from reference TRBV11-2 and TRBJ1-2, is EAGVAQSPRYKIIEKRQSVAFWCNPISGHATLYWYQQILGQGPKLLIQFQNNGVVDDSQLPKDRFSAERLKGVDSTLKIQPAKLEDSAVYLCASSSPKKGGGYTFGSGTRLTVV.

This rearrangement joins TRBV6-5 to TRBJ2-7, with TRBD1 matching over 8 bases. The J segment lost 7 bases and the V segment lost 8 bases, leaving 7 bases of the junction unmatched. This CDR3 spans 12 amino acids. Germline V gene data show CDR1 as MNHEY and CDR2 as SVGAGI. The CDR3 region has the DNA TGTGCCAGCTGGGACAGGTTGGGAGAGCAGTACTTC. It codes for CASWDRLGEQYF.

The chain has TRBV7-9 and TRBJ1-1; TRBD1 might be the D (6 bases). V was pared by 8 bases and J by 1 base, with 14 bases between. The CDR3 is 14 residues long. CDR1 is SEHNR, CDR2 FQNEAQ, per germline (reference sequence). This CDR3 reads CASFRTATNTEAFF. CDR3 DNA: TGTGCCAGCTTTCGGACAGCTACGAACACTGAAGCTTTCTTT.

The V and J genes are TRBV19 and TRBJ2-1; TRBD2 matches 15 bases. V shed 5 bases, J shed 4 bases, and the junction held 12 bases outside the gene matches. The CDR3 consists of 19 residues. CDR1 and CDR2 from the germline V gene are LNHDA and SQIVND (reference sequence). The CDR3 sequence is CASSPGLAGGRGGYNEQFF. The CDR3, as DNA: TGTGCCAGTAGTCCGGGACTAGCGGGAGGTAGGGGTGGATACAATGAGCAGTTCTTC.

The V and J genes are TRBV29-1 and TRBJ1-4; possibly TRBD1 for D (5 bases). Germline V CDR1 and CDR2: SQVTM, ANQGSEA. Trimming left V 5 bases short and J 4 bases short, with 11 bases between. There are 13 residues in the CDR3. The DNA of the CDR3 is TGCAGCGTTAGCGGGACGAATAATGAAAAACTGTTTTTT. Translated: CSVSGTNNEKLFF.